Below, 11 T cell receptor beta chains from the same sample are listed, as sequenced in a study of cytomegalovirus exposure and HLA in healthy donors. Primers included in the PCR were 60 Vbeta and 13 Jbeta primers. Sequencing used immunoSEQ multiplex PCR; TCRdb keeps in-frame clones, though not all of them. The table for this sample gives roughly 78,000 clones. Sequenced material: PBMCs. These TCRs come from a man in his forties in good health and CMV-seronegative.

The chain combines TRBV11-2 with TRBJ2-7; 8 bases line up with TRBD1. This CDR3 spans 15 amino acids. V lost 1 base and J lost 3; bases outside the gene matches: 5. Germline V gene sequence: CDR1 SGHAT, CDR2 FQNNGV. The CDR3 DNA is TGTGCCAGCAGCTTAGCAGGGGGCGCCTTCTACGAGCAGTACTTC. As protein: CASSLAGGAFYEQYF.

The rearrangement uses TRBV13 and TRBJ1-1, with 10 nucleotides matching TRBD1. Germline-derived CDR1 and CDR2 are PRHDT and FYEKMQ (reference sequence). The CDR3 has 14 residues. V was clipped by 5 bases and J by 6 bases; unmatched bases: 6. CDR3 nucleotide sequence: TGTGCCAGCAGCCATTCGACAGGGGGCGCTGAAGCTTTCTTT. Translating it yields CASSHSTGGAEAFF. Combining the CDR3 with reference TRBV13 and TRBJ1-1 gives the whole variable domain AAGVIQSPRHLIKEKRETATLKCYPIPRHDTVYWYQQGPGQDPQFLISFYEKMQSDKGSIPDRFSAQQFSDYHSELNMSSLELGDSALYFCASSHSTGGAEAFFGQGTRLTVV.

The chain recombines TRBV5-1 with TRBJ2-5; no reliable D call. Per the germline V gene, CDR1 is SGHRS and CDR2 is YFSETQ. V lost 4 bases and J 0 bases, leaving 13 bases between the germline ends. The CDR3 spans 15 residues. CDR3 in amino acids: CASSRGNLYQETQYF. CDR3 DNA sequence: TGCGCCAGCAGCCGCGGCAACCTGTACCAAGAGACCCAGTACTTC. Looking up the rest from reference TRBV5-1 and TRBJ2-5 gives the full variable domain: KAGVTQTPRYLIKTRGQQVTLSCSPISGHRSVSWYQQTPGQGLQFLFEYFSETQRNKGNFPGRFSGRQFSNSRSEMNVSTLELGDSALYLCASSRGNLYQETQYFGPGTRLLVL.

The chain joins TRBV10-3 to TRBJ2-2; D remains ambiguous. This CDR3 is 17 amino acids long. Germline assignment: CDR1 ENHRY and CDR2 SYGVKD. Trimming left V 4 bases short and J 1 base short, with 16 bases between. CDR3 sequence reads: CAISGSAEPMNTGELFF. DNA for the CDR3: TGTGCCATCAGTGGATCGGCGGAGCCCATGAACACCGGGGAGCTGTTTTTT.

The chain carries TRBV2 and TRBJ1-5; maybe TRBD1 (6 bases). CDR1 and CDR2 from the germline V gene are SNHLY and FYNNEI. Trimming took off 10 bases at V and 5 bases at J, with 12 bases between the two ends. This CDR3 has 12 residues. CDR3 protein: CATRGDHQPQHF. In DNA form, the CDR3 reads TGTGCCACCAGGGGAGACCATCAGCCCCAGCATTTT.

The rearrangement uses TRBV29-1 and TRBJ2-3; TRBD2 aligns across 14 bases. Trimming took 6 bases from V and 5 from J; bases not matched to a gene: 1. CDR1 is SQVTM, CDR2 ANQGSEA, per germline. The CDR3 has 13 amino acids. CDR3 sequence reads: CSVGLAGGDTQYF. The CDR3 DNA is TGCAGCGTCGGACTAGCGGGGGGAGATACGCAGTATTTT.

The chain uses TRBV28 and TRBJ2-5; D ambiguous. Germline V gene lookup returns CDR1 MDHEN and CDR2 SYDVKM. The CDR3 sequence is 14 residues long. The V end was cut by 6 bases, the J end by 0 bases, with 11 bases between. CDR3 bases: TGTGCCAGCAGCCCGACACCTAACCAAGAGACCCAGTACTTC. This translates into CASSPTPNQETQYF.

V is TRBV6-5 and J is TRBJ2-4, with D perhaps TRBD1 (6 bases). The ends were cut back, 6 bases at V and 8 bases at J, with 17 bases in the middle. Germline V gene sequence: CDR1 MNHEY, CDR2 SVGAGI. The CDR3 extends over 14 amino acids. The CDR3 is CASSWESAGDIQYF. The CDR3, as DNA: TGTGCCAGCAGCTGGGAGTCAGCAGGGGACATTCAGTACTTC.

The V call is TRBV5-4, the J call TRBJ1-3, with D uncertain. CDR3 length equals 15 residues. Germline CDR1 reads SGHNT; CDR2 reads YYREEE (reference sequence). V lost 3 bases, J lost 0 bases, and 10 bases lay in between. CDR3 nucleotides: TGTGCCAGCAGCTCTGGACTGAGCTCTGGAAACACCATATATTTT. Protein sequence: CASSSGLSSGNTIYF. The entire variable domain, with the rest obtained from reference TRBV5-4 and TRBJ1-3, is as follows: ETGVTQSPTHLIKTRGQQVTLRCSSQSGHNTVSWYQQALGQGPQFIFQYYREEENGRGNFPPRFSGLQFPNYSSELNVNALELDDSALYLCASSSGLSSGNTIYFGEGSWLTVV.

This chain links TRBV5-1 with TRBJ2-5; 13 bases line up with TRBD2. Germline V CDR1 and CDR2: SGHRS, YFSETQ. V lost 4 bases to trimming and J lost 4 bases; unmatched junction nucleotides: 4. This CDR3 has 15 residues. The CDR3 here is CASSTGLAGSETQYF. The CDR3 coding sequence is TGCGCCAGCAGCACGGGACTAGCGGGGTCAGAGACCCAGTACTTC.

The rearrangement links TRBV9 to TRBJ2-3, with 7 bases aligning to TRBD1. The CDR3 loop spans 14 amino acids. CDR1 is SGDLS and CDR2 is YYNGEE in the germline V gene. V dropped 4 bases and J dropped 4; count of bases not matched to a gene: 6. In DNA, the CDR3 is TGTGCCAGCAGCATTACAGGGGACCCAGATACGCAGTATTTT. The encoded protein is CASSITGDPDTQYF.